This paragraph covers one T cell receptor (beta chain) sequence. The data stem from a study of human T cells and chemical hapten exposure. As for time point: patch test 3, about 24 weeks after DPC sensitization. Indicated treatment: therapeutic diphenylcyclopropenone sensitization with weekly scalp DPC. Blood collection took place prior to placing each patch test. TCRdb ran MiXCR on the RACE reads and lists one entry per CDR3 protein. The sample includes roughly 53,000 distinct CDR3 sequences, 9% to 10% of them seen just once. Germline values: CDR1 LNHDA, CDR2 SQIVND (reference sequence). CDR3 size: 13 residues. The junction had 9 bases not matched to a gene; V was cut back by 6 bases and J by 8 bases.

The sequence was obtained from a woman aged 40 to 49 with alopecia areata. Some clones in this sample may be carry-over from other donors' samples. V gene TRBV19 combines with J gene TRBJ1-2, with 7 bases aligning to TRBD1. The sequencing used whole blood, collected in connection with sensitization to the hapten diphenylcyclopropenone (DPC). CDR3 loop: CASRATGREGYTF. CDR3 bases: TGTGCCAGTAGGGCGACAGGGAGAGAAGGCTACACCTTC.